The 20 T cell receptor beta chains below all came from one sample that was sequenced in a study of blood T cell repertoires in COVID-19. The method was immunoSEQ multiplex PCR; TCRdb's version includes in-frame clones alone and lacks a portion of them. This sample has around 180,000 clones; less than 85% occur once, and the top ten carry 9.5% to 15%. Sequenced: PBMCs or T cells enriched from blood (not recorded which). These receptors originate from a man between 45 and 60 years old who had recovered from COVID-19.

The chain carries TRBV2 and TRBJ2-5; 8 positions match TRBD1. Germline V lookup: CDR1 SNHLY, CDR2 FYNNEI. J gave up 5 bases and V 6 bases, and 8 bases lay outside the gene matches. CDR3 length: 14 amino acids. The CDR3 DNA is TGTGCCAGCAGCAGGACAGGGCGGCGGGAGACCCAGTACTTC. The encoded protein is CASSRTGRRETQYF.

The sample holds one count of this clone. The chain links TRBV4-2 to TRBJ2-1, with D possibly matching TRBD2 (7 bases). Germline CDR1 is LGHNA and CDR2 is YNFKEQ. The CDR3 extends over 14 amino acids. V was shortened by 6 bases and J by 9 bases, with 18 bases between the two germline ends. CDR3 in amino acids: CASSVGGSGAEQFF. DNA for the CDR3: TGTGCCAGCAGTGTGGGGGGGTCGGGGGCTGAGCAGTTCTTC.

The sample holds one count of this clone. J is TRBJ2-7 and V is TRBV7-6; TRBD1 matches 7 bases. Trimming at V came to 5 bases and at J to 5 bases, leaving 15 bases not matched to a gene. This CDR3 spans 16 amino acids. Germline V CDR1 and CDR2: SGHVS, FNYEAQ. As DNA, the CDR3 is TGTGCCAGCAGCCGACAGGGTGGGACGGTATGGGACGAGCAGTACTTC. Amino acid sequence: CASSRQGGTVWDEQYF.

In its sample, this clone was seen a few times. The chain employs TRBV7-8 and TRBJ2-7; 8 positions match TRBD2. V trimming: 4 bases; J trimming: 2 bases; junction bases outside the gene matches: 4. The CDR3 is 14 amino acids. CDR1 and CDR2 (germline): SGHVS, FQNEAQ. The CDR3 reads CASSSLAGPYEQYF. CDR3 nucleotide sequence: TGTGCCAGCAGCTCTCTAGCGGGCCCCTACGAGCAGTACTTC.

This rearrangement joins TRBV7-2 to TRBJ2-7; 10 nucleotides match TRBD2. Germline lookup yields CDR1 SGHTA and CDR2 FQGNSA. Trimming cost V 2 bases and J 0 bases; bases outside gene matches: 10. This CDR3 region has 18 residues. The CDR3 loop is CASSLRPSGGLSSYEQYF. In DNA form, the CDR3 reads TGTGCCAGCAGCTTAAGGCCTAGCGGGGGCCTCAGCTCCTACGAGCAGTACTTC.

CDR3 amino acids: CASSLGVWYYGYTF. The DNA of the CDR3 is TGTGCCAGCAGCTTGGGAGTTTGGTACTATGGCTACACCTTC. This chain joins TRBV5-6 and TRBJ1-2; D remains unclear. The V end lost 0 bases, the J end lost 3 bases, and 9 bases lay between the germline ends. This CDR3 region has 14 residues. The germline gives CDR1 SGHDT, CDR2 YYEEEE.

The chain uses TRBV7-6 and TRBJ1-1; unclear D gene. The CDR3 has 13 amino acids. Germline V gene lookup returns CDR1 SGHVS and CDR2 FNYEAQ. Trimming stripped 3 bases from V and 3 bases from J, with 8 bases between. The DNA for the CDR3 is TGTGCCAGCAGCTTGCGCCCTGACACTGAAGCTTTCTTT. It encodes CASSLRPDTEAFF.

This chain connects TRBV4-2 to TRBJ2-7; D not certain. Germline-derived CDR1 and CDR2 are LGHNA and YNFKEQ. The ends were cut back, 3 bases at V and 5 bases at J, with 14 bases in the middle. CDR3 length: 14 residues. The CDR3 sequence is CASSHLGLGHEQYF. As DNA, the CDR3 is TGTGCCAGCAGCCATCTGGGCCTGGGCCACGAGCAGTACTTC.

This chain connects TRBV28 to TRBJ1-5; the D gene is possibly TRBD1 (5 bases). CDR3 length equals 16 residues. V dropped 6 bases and J dropped 4 bases, with 19 bases sitting between them. The germline CDR1 and CDR2 sequences are MDHEN and SYDVKM. The DNA of the CDR3 is TGTGCCAGCAGCGGCGGGACTCAGGGAGAGAATCAGCCCCAGCATTTT. The encoded protein is CASSGGTQGENQPQHF. Using reference TRBV28 and TRBJ1-5 for the parts outside the CDR3, the full variable domain is DVKVTQSSRYLVKRTGEKVFLECVQDMDHENMFWYRQDPGLGLRLIYFSYDVKMKEKGDIPEGYSVSREKKERFSLILESASTNQTSMYLCASSGGTQGENQPQHFGDGTRLSIL.

The chain is built from TRBV12-3 or TRBV12-4 and TRBJ1-5; D not resolved. The CDR3 sequence is 13 residues long. V was trimmed by 6 bases and J by 4 bases, leaving 10 bases between them. CDR3 residues: CASSYTENQPQHF. DNA for the CDR3: TGTGCCAGCAGCTACACAGAGAATCAGCCCCAGCATTTT.

The V gene is TRBV3-1 (or the pseudogene TRBV3-2), the J gene TRBJ1-2, with TRBD1 identical over 8 bases. This CDR3 region has 18 residues. V lost 1 base to trimming and J lost 1 base; unmatched junction nucleotides: 11. Germline assignment: CDR1 LGHDT and CDR2 YNNKEL (reference sequence). The chain's CDR3 is CASSQGSGQGAFNYGYTF. The CDR3 DNA is TGTGCCAGCAGCCAAGGCTCAGGACAGGGTGCCTTTAACTATGGCTACACCTTC.

The rearrangement uses TRBV19 and TRBJ1-6; D might be TRBD1 (6 bases). With 5 bases removed from V and 0 bases from J, the gap between germline ends came to 17 bases. The CDR3 has 18 residues. Germline V gene data show CDR1 as LNHDA and CDR2 as SQIVND (reference sequence). The CDR3 is CASSAPGHASSYNSPLHF. Written as DNA, the CDR3 is TGTGCCAGTAGTGCCCCGGGACACGCGAGCTCCTATAATTCACCCCTCCACTTT.

This sequence joins TRBV28 and TRBJ2-2; D unclear. V lost 1 base, J lost 2 bases, and 8 bases lay in between. The V gene's germline CDR1 is MDHEN and CDR2 SYDVKM. The CDR3 totals 15 residues. The CDR3 loop reads CASSLSTLNTGELFF. Here the CDR3 DNA reads TGTGCCAGCAGTTTATCGACACTTAACACCGGGGAGCTGTTTTTT.

This clone was observed a handful of times. The chain is built from TRBV19 and TRBJ1-5; D is unresolved. V was trimmed by 3 bases and J by 9 bases, leaving 12 bases between them. Looked up from germline, CDR1 is LNHDA and CDR2 is SQIVND (reference sequence). CDR3 length: 13 residues. CDR3: CASSMERNRPQHF. The CDR3 DNA reads TGTGCCAGTAGTATGGAGAGGAACCGGCCCCAGCATTTT.

V usage is TRBV7-9 and J usage is TRBJ1-3; a possible D gene is TRBD1 (6 bases). Germline lookup yields CDR1 SEHNR and CDR2 FQNEAQ (reference sequence). V lost 8 bases and J 2 bases, leaving 7 bases between the germline ends. The CDR3 length is 12 residues. The CDR3 bases are TGTGCCAGCTCAGGGGCTGGAAACACCATATATTTT. It is translated as CASSGAGNTIYF. Based on the CDR3 plus reference TRBV7-9 and TRBJ1-3, the full variable domain is DTGVSQNPRHKITKRGQNVTFRCDPISEHNRLYWYRQTLGQGPEFLTYFQNEAQLEKSRLLSDRFSAERPKGSFSTLEIQRTEQGDSAMYLCASSGAGNTIYFGEGSWLTVV.

The rearrangement joins TRBV5-6 to TRBJ1-5; D may be TRBD1 (6 bases). Trimming left V 4 bases short and J 4 bases short, with 15 bases between. The CDR3 is 15 amino acids. Germline V gives CDR1 SGHDT, CDR2 YYEEEE. The CDR3 sequence is CASSDRSEFNQPQHF. As DNA, the CDR3 is TGTGCCAGCAGCGACAGGAGCGAGTTTAATCAGCCCCAGCATTTT.

J is TRBJ1-1 and V is TRBV3-1 (or the pseudogene TRBV3-2), with 7 bases identical to TRBD1. The CDR3 length is 14 residues. Germline trimming cut 5 bases from V and 1 base from J; bases unmatched to any gene: 4. Germline V gene data show CDR1 as LGHDT and CDR2 as YNNKEL (reference sequence). The CDR3 region is CASSSRDRNTEAFF. CDR3 bases: TGTGCCAGCAGCTCTCGGGACAGGAACACTGAAGCTTTCTTT.

The chain employs TRBV20-1 and TRBJ2-7; 8 bases match TRBD1. Germline loops: CDR1 DFQATT, CDR2 SNEGSKA (reference sequence). This CDR3 has 14 residues. The V segment lost 3 bases and the J segment 7 bases; nucleotides outside the gene matches: 11. Here the CDR3 reads CSASSGGGSEEQYF. In DNA, the CDR3 is TGCAGTGCTAGTTCAGGGGGCGGGTCGGAGGAGCAGTACTTC.

The table lists this clone with a few counts. This chain connects TRBV5-4 to TRBJ1-3; 12 nucleotides align to TRBD1. The ends lost 3 bases at V and 2 bases at J; junction bases unmatched: 6. Germline V gene lookup returns CDR1 SGHNT and CDR2 YYREEE (reference sequence). This CDR3 is built from 17 residues. CDR3 in amino acids: CASSSTRDRGPGNTIYF. The CDR3 DNA sequence: TGTGCCAGCAGCTCGACAAGGGACAGGGGGCCTGGAAACACCATATATTTT. Based on the CDR3 plus reference TRBV5-4 and TRBJ1-3, the full variable domain is ETGVTQSPTHLIKTRGQQVTLRCSSQSGHNTVSWYQQALGQGPQFIFQYYREEENGRGNFPPRFSGLQFPNYSSELNVNALELDDSALYLCASSSTRDRGPGNTIYFGEGSWLTVV.

The rearrangement uses TRBV4-1 and TRBJ1-5, with D unresolved. This CDR3 region has 17 residues. Trimming left V 1 base short and J 0 bases short, with 13 bases between. CDR1 MGHRA and CDR2 YSYEKL come from the germline V gene. The CDR3: CASSQVGGRYSNQPQHF. CDR3 sequence (DNA): TGCGCCAGCAGCCAAGTGGGTGGGCGATATAGCAATCAGCCCCAGCATTTT.